This TCR beta chain derives from a study of OX40 agonist ivuxolimab in advanced cancers. This table comes from immunoSEQ multiplex PCR, and its TCRdb copy is limited to in-frame clones, with some not included. The sample includes about 15,000 clones, just over 85% seen only once; the top ten take about 0.68%. The CDR3 is 14 residues long. The ends were cut back, 4 bases at V and 7 bases at J, with 12 bases in the middle. Germline V lookup: CDR1 SGHRS, CDR2 YFSETQ. The chain recombines TRBV5-1 with TRBJ1-6; D might be TRBD1 (5 bases). The TCR comes from an adult with an advanced solid tumor such as melanoma, head and neck, liver or kidney cancer. The sample in question was CD4+ or CD8+ T cells sorted from blood, obtained in a trial of the OX40 agonist ivuxolimab. The CDR3 nucleotides read TGCGCCAGCAGCAGCTCAGGGCCCAATTCACCCCTCCACTTT. As protein: CASSSSGPNSPLHF.